The clone carrying this TCR beta chain was seen more than once but under ten times. These data originate in a study of blood T cell repertoires in COVID-19. Authors' methods: Reference gene primer amplification yielded estimated nucleated cell counts. The repertoire was sequenced with immunoSEQ multiplex PCR; TCRdb's copy has only in-frame clones and lacks some. For V, J and clone size, that table is used; D and trimming come from the DNA. The table lists under 250,000 clones, about 83% of them singletons. Germline loops: CDR1 SGHRS, CDR2 YFSETQ. The CDR3 extends over 13 amino acids. V lost 1 base, J lost 0 bases, and 5 bases lay in between.

Sequencing input: peripheral blood. The source is a human donor in a cohort sampled during active COVID-19. The chain recombines TRBV5-1 with TRBJ2-7, with unresolved D. This CDR3 reads CASSLYSSYEQYF. CDR3 in DNA: TGCGCCAGCAGCTTGTACAGCTCCTACGAGCAGTACTTC. Drawing the rest from reference TRBV5-1 and TRBJ2-7, the complete variable domain is KAGVTQTPRYLIKTRGQQVTLSCSPISGHRSVSWYQQTPGQGLQFLFEYFSETQRNKGNFPGRFSGRQFSNSRSEMNVSTLELGDSALYLCASSLYSSYEQYFGPGTRLTVT.